The present T cell receptor beta chain was sequenced within a study of blood T cell repertoires in COVID-19. In the study overall: COVID-19 samples collected from the United States, Italy and Spain covered acute and convalescent phases. PBMCs, B-cell-depleted T cells, or T cells were the source of the cDNA or gDNA that made up the material.

V lost 0 bases, J lost 4 bases, and 10 bases lay in between. Germline CDR1 and CDR2: KGHSH and LQKENI. There are 15 residues in the CDR3. As processed by the authors: Reference gene primer amplification in the assay estimated nucleated cell counts. Generated by immunoSEQ multiplex PCR, the TCRdb table keeps only in-frame clones and is missing some. V and J calls plus clone size are reproduced from that table; the DNA served to infer D and trimming. The data show over 200,000 clones, 80% to 85% seen once. The material sequenced was peripheral blood. The receptor's source is a human donor in a cohort sampled during active COVID-19. V is TRBV18 and J is TRBJ2-1; D perhaps matches TRBD1 (6 bases). The CDR3 DNA sequence: TGTGCCAGCTCACCACCGGGGGCAGCGTACAATGAGCAGTTCTTC. Protein: CASSPPGAAYNEQFF. The complete variable domain, with remaining parts taken from reference TRBV18 and TRBJ2-1, reads NAGVMQNPRHLVRRRGQEARLRCSPMKGHSHVYWYRQLPEEGLKFMVYLQKENIIDESGMPKERFSAEFPKEGPSILRIQQVVRGDSAAYFCASSPPGAAYNEQFFGPGTRLTVL.